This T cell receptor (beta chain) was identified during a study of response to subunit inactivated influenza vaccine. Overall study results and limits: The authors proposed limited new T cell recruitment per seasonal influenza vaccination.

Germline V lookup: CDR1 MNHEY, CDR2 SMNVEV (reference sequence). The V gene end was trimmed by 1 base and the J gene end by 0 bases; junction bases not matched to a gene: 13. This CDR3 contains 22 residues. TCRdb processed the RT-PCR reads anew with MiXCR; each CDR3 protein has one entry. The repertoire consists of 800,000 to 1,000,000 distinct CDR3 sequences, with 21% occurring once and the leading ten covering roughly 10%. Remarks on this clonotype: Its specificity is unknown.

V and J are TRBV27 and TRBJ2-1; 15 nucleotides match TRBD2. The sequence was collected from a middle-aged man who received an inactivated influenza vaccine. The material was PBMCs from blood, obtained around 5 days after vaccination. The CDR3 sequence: CASSLLIPGLAGGRSSYNEQFF. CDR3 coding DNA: TGTGCCAGCAGTTTATTGATTCCGGGACTAGCGGGAGGTAGGAGCTCCTACAATGAGCAGTTCTTC.